The T cell receptor (beta chain) described here comes from a study of response to subunit inactivated influenza vaccine. The table lists this clonotype with many counts. The CDR3 has 14 amino acids. V shed 1 base and J shed 5 bases, with 8 bases lying between them. From the RT-PCR reads, TCRdb called clonotypes with MiXCR, one entry per CDR3 protein. This sample yields about 700,000 distinct CDR3 sequences, of which around 16% are seen a single time; around 10% belongs to the top ten. The sample was PBMCs from blood, taken about 11 days after vaccination. This chain joins TRBV12-3 or TRBV12-4 and TRBJ2-2; weak D call: TRBD1 (5 bases). The source is a man aged 50 to 59 who received an inactivated influenza vaccine. In DNA form, the CDR3 reads TGTGCCAGCAGTTTAGGGCCAGGGACCGGGGAGCTGTTTTTT. Protein: CASSLGPGTGELFF.